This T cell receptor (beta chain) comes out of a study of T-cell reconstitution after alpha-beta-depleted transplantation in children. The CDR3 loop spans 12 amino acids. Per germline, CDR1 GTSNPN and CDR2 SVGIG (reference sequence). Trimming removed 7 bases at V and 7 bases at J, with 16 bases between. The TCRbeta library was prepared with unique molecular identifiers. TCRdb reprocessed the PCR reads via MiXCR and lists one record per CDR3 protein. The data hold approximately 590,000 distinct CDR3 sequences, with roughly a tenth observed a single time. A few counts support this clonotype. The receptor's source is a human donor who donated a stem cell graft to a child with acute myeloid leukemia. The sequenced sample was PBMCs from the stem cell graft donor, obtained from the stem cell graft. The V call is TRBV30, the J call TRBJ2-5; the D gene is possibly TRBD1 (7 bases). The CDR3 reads CAYQGDGGTQYF. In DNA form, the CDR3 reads TGTGCCTACCAGGGGGACGGGGGGACCCAGTACTTC.